The clone carrying this T cell receptor beta chain was detected once. The antigen remains undetermined. The data derive from a study of cytotoxic CD8 clonotypes in ibrutinib-treated CLL. Study summary: Recorded responses included around 25 partial and 2 complete; following median about 68 months, roughly 15 stayed remitted and roughly twelve progressed. Study-wide findings and caveats: Baseline levels were approached again at progression, after clonality had risen at ibrutinib response. The public clonotypes identified were infrequent and showed contraction or stability on treatment.

Clones were sequenced by immunoSEQ multiplex PCR, and TCRdb holds only the in-frame ones, with some missing. Altogether hundreds of thousands of clones are present, 60% to 75% being singletons, with the ten largest covering just over 15%. Looked up from germline, CDR1 is MNHEY and CDR2 is SMNVEV (reference sequence). V lost 3 bases, J lost 2 bases, and 11 bases lay in between. The CDR3 is 15 residues long. The sequenced sample was PBMCs, obtained after 24 months of ibrutinib treatment. The receptor comes from a human donor with chronic lymphocytic leukemia. The chain recombines TRBV27 with TRBJ2-1, with D uncertain. The chain's CDR3 is CASSLKRQPYNEQFF. The CDR3 DNA follows: TGTGCCAGCAGTTTGAAGCGTCAGCCCTACAATGAGCAGTTCTTC.